The TCR beta chain under discussion was sequenced for a study of blood T cell repertoires in COVID-19. On the study more broadly: Spain, Italy and the United States supplied samples that represented acute and convalescent COVID-19. T cells, B-cell-depleted T cells, or PBMCs provided the cDNA or gDNA that served as material.

Adults between about 18 and 95 years of age took part from under 25 US areas. The trim removed 2 bases at V and 0 bases at J, leaving 6 bases unmatched. This CDR3 comprises 16 residues. Per germline, CDR1 SGHRS and CDR2 YFSETQ. Clones were sequenced by immunoSEQ multiplex PCR, and TCRdb holds only the in-frame ones, with some missing. The data contain under 300,000 clones, 85% to 90% of them seen just once; the ten biggest clones take up roughly 2.3%. The specimen sequenced was PBMCs or T cells enriched from blood (not recorded which). The clonotype was recovered from a woman aged 18-29 years who had recovered from COVID-19. The chain couples TRBV5-1 to TRBJ2-3, with 7 bases that match TRBD1. CDR3 coding DNA: TGCGCCAGCAGCTTCCGGGACAGTTCTAGCACAGATACGCAGTATTTT. Translated, it gives CASSFRDSSSTDTQYF.